Shown below are 14 T cell receptor beta chains from a single sample sequenced in a study of T cells in localized non-small cell lung cancer. Clones were sequenced by immunoSEQ multiplex PCR, and TCRdb holds only the in-frame ones, with some missing. This sample has 90,000 or so clones, with 87% found just once. This material consisted of peripheral blood, taken before any cancer treatment. These receptors were taken from a man aged 40-75 years with stage I squamous cell lung carcinoma.

The chain uses TRBV5-4 and TRBJ2-1; the D gene is possibly TRBD1 (5 bases). CDR1 and CDR2 from the germline V gene are SGHNT and YYREEE (reference sequence). Deletions cut 0 bases from V and 7 bases from J, with 11 bases between. This CDR3 is built from 14 residues. CDR3 nucleotides: TGTGCCAGCAGCTTGGGACAGCCGAATAATGAGCAGTTCTTC. Amino acids: CASSLGQPNNEQFF.

The chain uses TRBV29-1 and TRBJ2-7, with 7 bases lining up with TRBD1. CDR1 and CDR2 from the germline V gene are SQVTM and ANQGSEA. This CDR3 has 13 amino acids. The V segment lost 7 bases and the J segment 5 bases; nucleotides outside the gene matches: 11. This CDR3 reads CSARRDSNDEQYF. CDR3 DNA sequence: TGCAGCGCTAGACGGGACAGTAACGACGAGCAGTACTTC.

This chain joins TRBV7-2 and TRBJ2-3; unclear D gene. Trimming pared 0 bases from V and 2 bases from J, leaving 9 bases between. The germline CDR1 and CDR2 sequences are SGHTA and FQGNSA. The CDR3 is 15 residues long. The CDR3 loop is CASSLAVRTTDTQYF. The CDR3 bases are TGTGCCAGCAGCTTAGCCGTAAGGACCACAGATACGCAGTATTTT.

The genes are TRBV7-8 and TRBJ1-5; D remains unclear. V was trimmed by 1 base and J by 3 bases, leaving 7 bases between them. The germline gives CDR1 SGHVS, CDR2 FQNEAQ. The CDR3 is 14 amino acids. The DNA of the CDR3 is TGTGCCAGCAGCTTAGGACGGCACAATCAGCCCCAGCATTTT. Its protein is CASSLGRHNQPQHF.

J is TRBJ1-4 and V is TRBV5-1, with D possibly matching TRBD1 (6 bases). V lost 4 bases and J lost 7, with 14 bases in between. Germline CDR1 SGHRS, CDR2 YFSETQ. The CDR3 contains 14 residues. CDR3 nucleotide sequence: TGCGCCAGCAGCCAGTGGGGGGGCCGTGAAAAACTGTTTTTT. This encodes CASSQWGGREKLFF.

The chain employs TRBV6-6 and TRBJ1-1, with 10 bases lining up with TRBD1. The germline V gene encodes CDR1 MNHNY and CDR2 SVGAGI (reference sequence). V was clipped by 7 bases and J by 4 bases; unmatched bases: 6. This CDR3 has 14 residues. The CDR3 DNA sequence: TGTGCCAGCAAACGGACAGGGGGTAGCACTGAAGCTTTCTTT. It is translated as CASKRTGGSTEAFF.

The V and J genes are TRBV15 and TRBJ1-3; D is ambiguous. Trimming left V 0 bases short and J 0 bases short, with 6 bases between. This CDR3 comprises 15 residues. Germline V gene lookup returns CDR1 LNHNV and CDR2 YYDKDF (reference sequence). This CDR3 reads CATSRDRISGNTIYF. CDR3 bases: TGTGCCACCAGCAGAGACAGAATCTCTGGAAACACCATATATTTT.

The rearrangement uses TRBV10-3 and TRBJ2-5; D is unresolved. Trimming left V 10 bases short and J 0 bases short, with 15 bases between. This CDR3 is built from 14 residues. From germline, CDR1 is ENHRY and CDR2 SYGVKD. The CDR3 DNA reads TGTGCCACGTCGATAGTCGAGAACCAAGAGACCCAGTACTTC. It encodes CATSIVENQETQYF.

In this sample, this clone turned up once. Other DNA sequences in the sample encode the same CDR3. V usage is TRBV5-1 and J usage is TRBJ1-1; possibly TRBD1 for D (6 bases). Trimming took off 0 bases at V and 0 bases at J, with 12 bases between the two ends. The germline V gene has CDR1 SGHRS and CDR2 YFSETQ. The CDR3 contains 16 residues. Written as DNA, the CDR3 is TGCGCCAGCAGCTTGGTTGCAGGGGATATGAACACTGAAGCTTTCTTT. Translation gives CASSLVAGDMNTEAFF.

The V call is TRBV6-6, the J call TRBJ1-2, with 8 bases lining up with TRBD1. The CDR3 extends over 15 amino acids. Germline V gene sequence: CDR1 MNHNY, CDR2 SVGAGI (reference sequence). Losses at the gene ends were 6 bases for V and 8 bases for J; bases not matched to a gene: 14. Written as DNA, the CDR3 is TGTGCCAGCAGCTCTTTAACCTCAGGGGGCTACGGCTACACCTTC. Protein sequence: CASSSLTSGGYGYTF.

This chain uses TRBV5-8 with TRBJ1-2, with 8 bases lining up with TRBD1. CDR1 and CDR2 from the germline V gene are SGHTS and YDEGEE. The CDR3 sequence is 17 residues long. The ends lost 0 bases at V and 0 bases at J; junction bases unmatched: 7. CDR3 loop: CASSLGQGRPPNYGYTF. The CDR3 DNA is TGTGCCAGCAGCTTGGGACAGGGGCGCCCTCCTAACTATGGCTACACCTTC. Variable domain in full (rest from reference TRBV5-8 and TRBJ1-2): EAGVTQSPTHLIKTRGQQATLRCSPISGHTSVYWYQQALGLGLQFLLWYDEGEERNRGNFPPRFSGRQFPNYSSELNVNALELEDSALYLCASSLGQGRPPNYGYTFGSGTRLTVV.

This clone appeared once. This chain joins TRBV18 and TRBJ2-5; D could derive from TRBD1 or TRBD2 (5 bases each). The germline gives CDR1 KGHSH, CDR2 LQKENI. V was clipped by 1 base and J by 5 bases, with 11 bases between them. The CDR3 runs to 14 residues. CDR3 DNA: TGTGCCAGCTCACCACGGGTGGGGACCGAGACCCAGTACTTC. It encodes CASSPRVGTETQYF.

The chain links TRBV5-1 to TRBJ2-1, with TRBD2 as a possible D gene (5 bases). Per germline, CDR1 SGHRS and CDR2 YFSETQ. V lost 6 bases, J lost 5 bases, and 18 bases lay in between. The CDR3 extends over 15 amino acids. The CDR3 DNA is TGCGCCAGCACCCTTATGGGCGGAGGAAACAATGAGCAGTTCTTC. Protein sequence: CASTLMGGGNNEQFF.

V is TRBV9 and J is TRBJ1-6; D is undetermined. Germline V gene lookup returns CDR1 SGDLS and CDR2 YYNGEE. The CDR3 runs to 15 residues. V lost 0 bases, J lost 7 bases, and 11 bases lay in between. The CDR3, as DNA: TGTGCCAGCAGCGTAGCCCCCGGGCCAAATTCACCCCTCCACTTT. Its translation is CASSVAPGPNSPLHF.